The clone carrying this TCR beta chain was seen a handful of times. No antigen is known for it. TCRdb reprocessed the RT-PCR reads with MiXCR, giving one entry per CDR3 protein. The sample lists around 470,000 distinct CDR3 sequences; approximately 6.9% were seen once. The data stem from a study of response to subunit inactivated influenza vaccine. The CDR3 loop spans 15 amino acids. Germline assignment: CDR1 MNHNS and CDR2 SASEGT. V lost 3 bases, J lost 7 bases, and 15 bases lay in between. Findings and caveats of the study: Authors suggested each seasonal flu vaccination may recruit only limited numbers of new T cells.

This sequence was found in a man aged 50-75 years who received an inactivated influenza vaccine. The chain employs TRBV6-1 and TRBJ2-2, with D possibly being TRBD2 (6 bases). Sequencing used PBMCs from blood, obtained about 23 months after vaccination. Here the CDR3 DNA reads TGTGCCAGCAGTGAGCGGCGGGATGGCGACGGGGAGCTGTTTTTT. This sequence encodes CASSERRDGDGELFF.